This T cell receptor beta chain is drawn from a study of blood T cell repertoires in COVID-19. Overall study context: Samples representing acute and convalescent COVID-19 were sourced from the United States, Italy and Spain. Sources were T cells, B-cell-depleted T cells, or PBMCs; the material itself was cDNA or gDNA.

Per the study methods: Using reference gene primer amplification, nucleated cell counts were estimated. TCRdb keeps only in-frame clones here, not all; method: immunoSEQ multiplex PCR. That table furnishes V, J and clone size, whereas the DNA furnished D and trimming. This sample has 120,000 or so clones, with 79% found just once. Germline CDR1 and CDR2: MNHEY and SMNVEV (reference sequence). The trim removed 3 bases at V and 4 bases at J, leaving 4 bases unmatched. The CDR3 has 15 residues. The sample consisted of peripheral blood. The source of this sequence is a man between 35 and 55 years old with active or convalescent COVID-19. The chain links TRBV27 to TRBJ2-1, with 9 nucleotides matching TRBD2. In nucleotides, the CDR3 is TGTGCCAGCAGTTTGATGGCGGGGGGGTACAATGAGCAGTTCTTC. Its protein is CASSLMAGGYNEQFF.